This T cell receptor beta chain was obtained from a study of cytomegalovirus exposure and HLA in healthy donors. The data were produced by immunoSEQ multiplex PCR, yet TCRdb's version contains in-frame clones alone and is incomplete. The sample consists of about 110,000 clones, more than 75% of them appearing once. The CDR3 runs 12 residues. CDR1 is SGHDT and CDR2 is YYEEEE in the germline V gene. V lost 0 bases, J lost 13 bases, and 13 bases lay in between. The genes are TRBV5-6 and TRBJ1-2; D might be TRBD1 (5 bases). The clonotype comes from a woman aged 30 to 39 in good health and CMV-seropositive. Sequenced: PBMCs. CDR3 coding DNA: TGTGCCAGCAGCTTGGGGGGGAGGCACGGCACCTTC. It codes for CASSLGGRHGTF. Using reference TRBV5-6 and TRBJ1-2 for the parts outside the CDR3, the full variable domain is DAGVTQSPTHLIKTRGQQVTLRCSPKSGHDTVSWYQQALGQGPQFIFQYYEEEERQRGNFPDRFSGHQFPNYSSELNVNALLLGDSALYLCASSLGGRHGTFGSGTRLTVV.